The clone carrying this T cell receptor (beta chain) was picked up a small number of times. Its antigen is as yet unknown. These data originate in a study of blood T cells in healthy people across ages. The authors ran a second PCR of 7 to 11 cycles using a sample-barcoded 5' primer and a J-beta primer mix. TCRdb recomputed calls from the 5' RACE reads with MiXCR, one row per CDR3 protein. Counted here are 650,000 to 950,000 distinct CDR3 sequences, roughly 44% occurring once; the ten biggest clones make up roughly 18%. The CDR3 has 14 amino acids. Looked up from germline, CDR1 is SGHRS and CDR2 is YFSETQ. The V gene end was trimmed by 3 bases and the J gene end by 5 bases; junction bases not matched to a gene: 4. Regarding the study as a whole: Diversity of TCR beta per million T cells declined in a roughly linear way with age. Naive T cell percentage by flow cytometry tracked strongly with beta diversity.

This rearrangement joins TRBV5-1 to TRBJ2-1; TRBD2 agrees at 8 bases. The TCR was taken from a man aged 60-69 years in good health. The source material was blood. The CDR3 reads CASSSGGPNNEQFF. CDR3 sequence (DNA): TGCGCCAGCAGCTCGGGGGGGCCGAACAATGAGCAGTTCTTC. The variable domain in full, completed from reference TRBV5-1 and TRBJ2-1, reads KAGVTQTPRYLIKTRGQQVTLSCSPISGHRSVSWYQQTPGQGLQFLFEYFSETQRNKGNFPGRFSGRQFSNSRSEMNVSTLELGDSALYLCASSSGGPNNEQFFGPGTRLTVL.